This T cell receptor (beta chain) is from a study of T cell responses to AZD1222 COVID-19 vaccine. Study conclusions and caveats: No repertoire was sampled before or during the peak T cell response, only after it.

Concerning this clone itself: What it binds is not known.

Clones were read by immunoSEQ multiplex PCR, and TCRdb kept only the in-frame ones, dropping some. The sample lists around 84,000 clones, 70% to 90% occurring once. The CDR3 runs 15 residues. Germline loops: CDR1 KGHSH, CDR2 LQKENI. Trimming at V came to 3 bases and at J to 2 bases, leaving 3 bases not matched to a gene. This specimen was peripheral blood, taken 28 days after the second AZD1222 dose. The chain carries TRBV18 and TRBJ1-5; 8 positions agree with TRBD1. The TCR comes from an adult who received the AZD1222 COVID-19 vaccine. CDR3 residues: CASSPDRAGNQPQHF. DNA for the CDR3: TGTGCCAGCTCACCGGACAGGGCGGGCAATCAGCCCCAGCATTTT.